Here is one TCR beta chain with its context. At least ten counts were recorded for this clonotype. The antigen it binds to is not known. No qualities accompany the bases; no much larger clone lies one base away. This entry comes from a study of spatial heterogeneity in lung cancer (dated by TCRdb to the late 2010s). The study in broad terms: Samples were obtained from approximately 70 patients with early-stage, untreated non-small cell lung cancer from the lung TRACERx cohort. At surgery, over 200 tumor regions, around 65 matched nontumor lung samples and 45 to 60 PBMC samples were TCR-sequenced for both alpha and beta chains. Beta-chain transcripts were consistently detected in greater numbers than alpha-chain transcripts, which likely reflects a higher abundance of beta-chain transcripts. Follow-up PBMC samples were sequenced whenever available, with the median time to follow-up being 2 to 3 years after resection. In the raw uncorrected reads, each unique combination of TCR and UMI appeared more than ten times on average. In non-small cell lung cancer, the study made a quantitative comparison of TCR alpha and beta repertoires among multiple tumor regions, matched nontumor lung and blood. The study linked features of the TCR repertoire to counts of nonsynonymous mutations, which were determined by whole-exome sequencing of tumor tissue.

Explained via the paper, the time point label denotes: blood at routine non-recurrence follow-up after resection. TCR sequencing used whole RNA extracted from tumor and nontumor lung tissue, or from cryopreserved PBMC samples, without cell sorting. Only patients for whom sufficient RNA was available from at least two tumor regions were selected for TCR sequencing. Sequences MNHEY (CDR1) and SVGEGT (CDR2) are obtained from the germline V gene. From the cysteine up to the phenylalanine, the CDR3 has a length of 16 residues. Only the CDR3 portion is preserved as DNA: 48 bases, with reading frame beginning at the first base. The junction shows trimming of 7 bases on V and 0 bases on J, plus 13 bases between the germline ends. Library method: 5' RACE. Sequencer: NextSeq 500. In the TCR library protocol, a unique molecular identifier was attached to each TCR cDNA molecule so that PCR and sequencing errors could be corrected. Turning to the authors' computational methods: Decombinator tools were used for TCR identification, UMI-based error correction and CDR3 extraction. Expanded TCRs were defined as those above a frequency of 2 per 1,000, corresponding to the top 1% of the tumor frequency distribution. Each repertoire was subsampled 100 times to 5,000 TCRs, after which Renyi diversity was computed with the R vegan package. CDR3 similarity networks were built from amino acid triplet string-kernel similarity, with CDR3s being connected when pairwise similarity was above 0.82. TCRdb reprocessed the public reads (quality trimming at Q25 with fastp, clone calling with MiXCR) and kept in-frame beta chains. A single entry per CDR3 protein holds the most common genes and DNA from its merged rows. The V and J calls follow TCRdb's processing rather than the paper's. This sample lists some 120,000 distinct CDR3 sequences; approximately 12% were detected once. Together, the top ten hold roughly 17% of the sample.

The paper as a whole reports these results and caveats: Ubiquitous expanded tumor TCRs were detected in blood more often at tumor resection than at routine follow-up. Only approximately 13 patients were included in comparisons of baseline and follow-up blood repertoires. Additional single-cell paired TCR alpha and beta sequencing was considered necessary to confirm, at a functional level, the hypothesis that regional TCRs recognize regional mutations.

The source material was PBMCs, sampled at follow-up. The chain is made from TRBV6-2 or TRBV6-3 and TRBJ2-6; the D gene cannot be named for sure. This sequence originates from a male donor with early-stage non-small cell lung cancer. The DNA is TGTGCCAGCATAGACACACTTCGCTCTGGGGCCAACGTCCTGACTTTC. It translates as CASIDTLRSGANVLTF.